This T cell receptor beta chain was obtained from a study of identifying expanded T cells in peripheral blood. Using immunoSEQ multiplex PCR, the repertoire was profiled, and TCRdb retains in-frame clones only, with some absent. The sample holds approximately 100,000 clones, 70% to 90% seen once. The germline CDR1 and CDR2 sequences are ENHRY and SYGVKD. This CDR3 is 16 amino acids long. The V gene end was trimmed by 2 bases and the J gene end by 8 bases; junction bases not matched to a gene: 10. Sequenced: blood. The gene calls are TRBV10-3 and TRBJ2-1; 9 bases match TRBD1. The source is a person aged 18 to 70 in good health. The CDR3 DNA is TGTGCCATCAGTGAGGGGAGAACCACAGGGGGCGATGAGCAGTTCTTC. Amino acids: CAISEGRTTGGDEQFF.